This T cell receptor (beta chain) was retrieved from a study of CD8+ T cells in alopecia areata. Findings and limits, study-wide: Amid tofacitinib therapy, many expanded lesional clones stayed present in scalp and blood. As there was one nonresponder, how baseline CD8+ expansion relates to response remains uncertain. Tofacitinib significantly decreased scalp clonality and expanded CD8+ clones among top 100.

Regarding this clone: Its antigen is undetermined.

RNA extraction and reverse transcription yielded cDNA as sequencing template. Assay: immunoSEQ multiplex PCR; the TCRdb copy retains only in-frame clones and omits some. The sample records approximately 210,000 clones, more than 55% being singletons. Treatment here: oral pan-JAK inhibitor, 5-10 mg twice daily. Germline CDR1 and CDR2: SGHDN and FVKESK. The CDR3 contains 17 residues. V gave up 3 bases and J gave up 0 bases; unmatched junction bases: 7. This chain links TRBV14 with TRBJ2-1; 8 bases line up with TRBD1. The sample in question was CD4+ T cells sorted from blood, obtained at roughly week 45, from a patient treated with tofacitinib. The source of this sequence is a human donor with alopecia areata. The CDR3 bases are TGTGCCAGCAGCCACCCCAGGGGGCATAGCTCCTACAATGAGCAGTTCTTC. This encodes CASSHPRGHSSYNEQFF.